This T cell receptor (beta chain) was observed in a study of long-term antiretroviral therapy in people with HIV. Trimming took off 3 bases at V and 2 bases at J, with 3 bases between the two ends. Looked up from germline, CDR1 is SGHRS and CDR2 is YFSETQ. The CDR3 is made up of 11 amino acids. Assay version v3.0 of immunoSEQ was used, and it was run at survey level. The assay was immunoSEQ multiplex PCR, and TCRdb's table has in-frame clones only and misses some. The sample has some 29,000 clones, roughly 90% seen once. The chain employs TRBV5-1 and TRBJ2-7; D is unresolved. This sequence originates from a young woman with HIV. The material was unsorted PBMCs, obtained 0.5 years after starting antiretroviral therapy. The CDR3 reads CASSSPYEQYF. The CDR3 region has the DNA TGCGCCAGCAGCTCCCCCTACGAGCAGTACTTC.